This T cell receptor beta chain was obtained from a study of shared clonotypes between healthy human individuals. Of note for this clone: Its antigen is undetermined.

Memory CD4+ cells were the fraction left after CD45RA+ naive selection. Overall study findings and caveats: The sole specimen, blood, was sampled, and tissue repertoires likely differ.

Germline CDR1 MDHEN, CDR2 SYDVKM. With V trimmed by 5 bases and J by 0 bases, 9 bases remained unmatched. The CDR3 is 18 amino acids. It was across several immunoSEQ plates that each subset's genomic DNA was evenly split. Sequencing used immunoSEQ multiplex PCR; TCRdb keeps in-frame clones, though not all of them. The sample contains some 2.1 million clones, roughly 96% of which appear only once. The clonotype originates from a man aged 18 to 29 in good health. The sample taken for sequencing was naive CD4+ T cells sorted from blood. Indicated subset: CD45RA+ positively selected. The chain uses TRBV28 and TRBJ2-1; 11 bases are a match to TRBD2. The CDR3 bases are TGTGCCAGCAGTACGAGACTAGCGGGATTTGGCTCCTACAATGAGCAGTTCTTC. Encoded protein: CASSTRLAGFGSYNEQFF. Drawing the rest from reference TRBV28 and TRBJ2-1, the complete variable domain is DVKVTQSSRYLVKRTGEKVFLECVQDMDHENMFWYRQDPGLGLRLIYFSYDVKMKEKGDIPEGYSVSREKKERFSLILESASTNQTSMYLCASSTRLAGFGSYNEQFFGPGTRLTVL.